What follows are 12 T cell receptor beta chains derived from one specimen sequenced in a study of blood T cells in healthy people across ages. Using a J-beta primer mix together with a sample-barcoded 5' primer, a second PCR was run for roughly 7 to 12 cycles. TCRdb used MiXCR to reprocess the 5' RACE reads, holding one entry per CDR3 protein. This sample has about 680,000 distinct CDR3 sequences; about half occur once, and the top ten carry around a third. The specimen sequenced was blood. These receptors were collected from a woman in her sixties in good health.

In this sample, this clonotype turned up a few times. The chain has TRBV20-1 and TRBJ2-5; TRBD2 matches 8 bases. Germline CDR1 and CDR2: DFQATT and SNEGSKA (reference sequence). The CDR3 totals 15 residues. With V trimmed by 3 bases and J by 5 bases, 11 bases remained unmatched. The CDR3 protein is CSAREPSGSGETQYF. DNA for the CDR3: TGCAGTGCTAGGGAACCAAGCGGGAGTGGGGAGACCCAGTACTTC.

V gene TRBV10-3 combines with J gene TRBJ2-7; a possible D gene is TRBD1 (6 bases). The V gene's germline CDR1 is ENHRY and CDR2 SYGVKD. V was trimmed by 5 bases and J by 3 bases, leaving 8 bases between them. The CDR3 totals 12 residues. The chain's CDR3 is CAISLQGYEQYF. The CDR3 nucleotides read TGTGCCATCAGTCTACAGGGCTACGAGCAGTACTTC.

This clonotype was seen ten or more times. The rearrangement uses TRBV4-3 and TRBJ2-3; 9 bases fit TRBD2. The CDR3 is 18 amino acids. V trimming: 1 base; J trimming: 0 bases; junction bases outside the gene matches: 8. Germline V CDR1 and CDR2: LGHNA, YSLEER. CDR3 in DNA: TGCGCCAGCAGCCAAGCCCCGACGACTAGCGGTAGCACAGATACGCAGTATTTT. Amino acids: CASSQAPTTSGSTDTQYF.

The rearrangement links TRBV28 to TRBJ1-2; D is uncertain. Trimming shortened V by 6 bases and J by 3 bases, and 8 bases separated the two germline ends. The CDR3 length is 12 residues. The germline CDR1 and CDR2 sequences are MDHEN and SYDVKM. CDR3 residues: CASRTPDYGYTF. DNA of the CDR3: TGTGCCAGCAGGACACCCGACTATGGCTACACCTTC.

This clonotype has a single count. J is TRBJ2-1 and V is TRBV27; TRBD1 is a possible D gene (5 bases). This CDR3 region has 17 residues. The germline CDR1 and CDR2 sequences are MNHEY and SMNVEV (reference sequence). V was trimmed by 3 bases and J by 5 bases, leaving 20 bases between them. The CDR3 protein is CASSLSYWGRDDNEQFF. CDR3 nucleotides: TGTGCCAGCAGTTTGTCCTATTGGGGCAGGGATGACAATGAGCAGTTCTTC.

The sample holds a few counts of this clonotype. The chain is built from TRBV10-3 and TRBJ1-6, with a tentative D call TRBD1 (5 bases). Germline loops: CDR1 ENHRY, CDR2 SYGVKD. This CDR3 is 14 amino acids long. Trimming pared 7 bases from V and 5 bases from J, leaving 12 bases between. The DNA for the CDR3 is TGTGCCATCAAGAAGGGGAGAGATAATTCACCCCTCCACTTT. It codes for CAIKKGRDNSPLHF.

The V call is TRBV7-9, the J call TRBJ2-1; D is unresolved. Germline-derived CDR1 and CDR2 are SEHNR and FQNEAQ (reference sequence). V lost 5 bases and J 2 bases, leaving 16 bases between the germline ends. The CDR3 is 16 amino acids. CDR3 sequence (DNA): TGTGCCAGCAGCCCCCCGGAATGGCGGACCTACAATGAGCAGTTCTTC. It translates to CASSPPEWRTYNEQFF. The whole variable domain, filled in from reference TRBV7-9 and TRBJ2-1, reads DTGVSQNPRHKITKRGQNVTFRCDPISEHNRLYWYRQTLGQGPEFLTYFQNEAQLEKSRLLSDRFSAERPKGSFSTLEIQRTEQGDSAMYLCASSPPEWRTYNEQFFGPGTRLTVL.

The CDR3 protein is CASSQDDWTGKYGYTF. The CDR3 DNA reads as TGTGCCAGCAGCCAAGATGATTGGACAGGAAAATATGGCTACACCTTC. The V call is TRBV4-2, the J call TRBJ1-2, with 7 bases fitting TRBD1. This CDR3 spans 16 amino acids. After removal of 0 bases from V and 5 bases from J, the junction contained 9 bases not matched to a gene. Germline V CDR1 and CDR2: LGHNA, YNFKEQ.

The chain carries TRBV3-1 and TRBJ1-2; no clear D gene. The V end lost 0 bases, the J end lost 4 bases, and 18 bases lay between the germline ends. Germline assignment: CDR1 LGHDT and CDR2 YNNKEL (reference sequence). CDR3 length: 17 residues. The CDR3 sequence is CASSQEDGPQWSYGYTF. The DNA for the CDR3 is TGTGCCAGCAGCCAAGAGGATGGGCCCCAATGGTCCTATGGCTACACCTTC.

This chain links TRBV20-1 with TRBJ2-5, with 10 positions matching TRBD1. Trimming cost V 6 bases and J 14 bases; bases outside gene matches: 18. The CDR3 contains 14 residues. Germline assignment: CDR1 DFQATT and CDR2 SNEGSKA (reference sequence). In nucleotides, the CDR3 is TGCAGTGCCCCGTTCGGGGACAGGGGTAATGAGCAATACTTC. Translating it yields CSAPFGDRGNEQYF.

The chain couples TRBV7-8 to TRBJ2-4; 8 nucleotides match TRBD2. The J call may be incorrect, as the DNA end agrees better with TRBJ2-7. Germline-derived CDR1 and CDR2 are SGHVS and FQNEAQ. This CDR3 spans 16 amino acids. The CDR3 nucleotides read TGTGCCAGCAGCTCATCCCGGGGGGGGGCAGGACTCGAGCAGTACTTC. Translating gives CASSSSRGGAGLEQYF.

This clonotype was picked up one time. The V and J genes are TRBV2 and TRBJ2-5; D is perhaps TRBD2 (5 bases). Germline assignment: CDR1 SNHLY and CDR2 FYNNEI. Trimming cost V 5 bases and J 5 bases, with 18 bases left between them. This CDR3 contains 15 residues. DNA of the CDR3: TGTGCCAGCAGTTCCACCCGGCTAGCTCAGGAGACCCAGTACTTC. This encodes CASSSTRLAQETQYF.